This is a list of T cell receptor beta chains from one sample in a study of tumor-infiltrating lymphocytes in primary liver carcinoma. TCRdb independently ran MiXCR on the multiplex PCR reads; one entry per CDR3 protein. The sample includes about 300,000 distinct CDR3 sequences, 55% to 65% seen only once; the top ten take roughly 8.6%. The specimen was peripheral blood. The source of these receptors is a man in his forties or fifties with primary liver carcinoma and hepatitis B virus infection. Both conserved end residues are part of each CDR3. Each record gives: V gene, D gene, clone size, J gene, CDR3 DNA, CDR3 protein. The D gene is left open where the match is weak. Clone size, where shown, is once, few, many, or a class for clones that have expanded.

TRBV6-2/TRBV6-3	TRBD2	NA	TRBJ2-3	TGTGCCAGCAGGCTGAGCGGGGCCTTCACAGATACGCAGTATTTT	CASRLSGAFTDTQYF
TRBV6-6	NA	NA	TRBJ1-5	TGTGCCAGCAAAGGGCTTTCGGGCAATCAGCCCCAGCATTTT	CASKGLSGNQPQHF
TRBV5-1	TRBD2	many	TRBJ2-3	TGCGCCAGCAGCTTGGCCCCACGGACTAGCGGGGGCACAGATACGCAGTATTTT	CASSLAPRTSGGTDTQYF
TRBV5-6	NA	few	TRBJ1-5	TGTGCCAGCAGCTTTGGGGGTTTCAGCAATCAGCCCCAGCATTTT	CASSFGGFSNQPQHF
TRBV6-1	TRBD2	NA	TRBJ2-1	TGCTCCAGCAGTGCCCTAGCGGGAGCGGTATATGAGCAGTTCTTC	CSSSALAGAVYEQFF
TRBV29-1	NA	many	TRBJ1-2	TGCAGCGTCGAGAACCGCGAGGCATATGGCTACACCTTC	CSVENREAYGYTF
TRBV7-9	TRBD2	few	TRBJ2-5	TGTGCCAGCAGCCCCACTAGCGTCCAAGAGACCCAGTACTTC	CASSPTSVQETQYF
TRBV5-1	TRBD1	few	TRBJ1-5	TGCGCCAGCAGCATGGGACAGGCTGGTCAGCCCCAGCATTTT	CASSMGQAGQPQHF
TRBV4-2	NA	NA	TRBJ2-5	TGTGCCAGCAGCCAAGATCGCGGACTCAGGACCCAGTACTTC	CASSQDRGLRTQYF
TRBV5-6	NA	few	TRBJ2-3	TGTGCCAGCAGCTTGGATCCCGGCCGAGTAGATACGCAGTATTTT	CASSLDPGRVDTQYF
TRBV5-5	TRBD1	many	TRBJ1-5	TGTGCCAGCAGCCTAGACAGGGGACGAGGGCCCCAGCATTTT	CASSLDRGRGPQHF
TRBV7-2	TRBD1	NA	TRBJ2-6	TGTGCCAGCTCTCTGGGACAGGGGGCGCCCGGGGCCAACGTCCTGACTTTC	CASSLGQGAPGANVLTF
TRBV7-6	TRBD2	NA	TRBJ2-7	TGTGCCAGCAGCCGGGGAGGGGTCTCTTCCAAGCAGTACTTC	CASSRGGVSSKQYF
TRBV28	NA	few	TRBJ2-5	TGTGCCAGCAGTTTCGGGGAGTTCGAGACCCAGTACTTC	CASSFGEFETQYF
TRBV29-1	TRBD1	many	TRBJ1-1	TGCAGCGTGACAGGGGGGCTGGGACAGGAAGCTTTCTTT	CSVTGGLGQEAFF
TRBV2	TRBD2	few	TRBJ2-1	TGTGCCAGCAGTGGTCCTAGCGGGAGGGATGCTGAGCAGTTCTTC	CASSGPSGRDAEQFF
TRBV11-3	NA	NA	TRBJ2-1	TGTGCCAGCAGCTTAGATAGCGAGAGCGGCGACGAGCAGTTCTTC	CASSLDSESGDEQFF
TRBV29-1	NA	many	TRBJ2-7	TGCAGCGTTTCCCGGGACTTGGAGCAGTACTTC	CSVSRDLEQYF
TRBV28	NA	NA	TRBJ2-7	TGTGTCAGAAGCCAAACACTTGGGTACTACGAGCAGTACTTC	CVRSQTLGYYEQYF
TRBV11-3	TRBD1	NA	TRBJ2-2	TGTGCAAGCAGCACTCGGACAGGGGTGGGGACCACCGGGGAGCTGTTTTTT	CASSTRTGVGTTGELFF
TRBV10-1	TRBD2	many	TRBJ2-1	TGCGCCAGCAGTGAGTCGGGGGGGGGCAATGAGCAGTTCTTC	CASSESGGGNEQFF
TRBV4-2	NA	many	TRBJ1-1	TGTGCCAGCAGCCAAGATGGGAGGACACTGAACACTGAAGCTTTCTTT	CASSQDGRTLNTEAFF
TRBV5-1	TRBD2	many	TRBJ2-1	TGCGCCAGCAGCTTCCCAGCGGGAAGGAACAATGAGCAGTTCTTC	CASSFPAGRNNEQFF
TRBV12-3/TRBV12-4	NA	many	TRBJ1-5	TGTGCCAGCAGTTTGAAGCGCAATCAGCCCCAGCATTTT	CASSLKRNQPQHF
TRBV29-1	TRBD1	many	TRBJ1-2	TGCAGCGTGGACAGGGATGGCTACACCTTC	CSVDRDGYTF
TRBV5-1	NA	NA	TRBJ1-5	TGCGCCAGCAGCTTGGGGGGGGGCGCGAATCAGCCCCAGCATTTT	CASSLGGGANQPQHF
TRBV29-1	TRBD2	NA	TRBJ2-7	TGCAGCGTTGACCAACCCAGCGGGAGCGACGAGCAGTACTTC	CSVDQPSGSDEQYF
TRBV29-1	NA	NA	TRBJ1-1	TGCAGCGCCCGCGATATCACTGAAGCTTTCTTT	CSARDITEAFF
TRBV12-3/TRBV12-4	NA	few	TRBJ1-1	TGTGCCAGCAGTCCCAACCTTCCGGGGACACCGAACACTGAAGCTTTCTTT	CASSPNLPGTPNTEAFF
TRBV6-6	TRBD2	NA	TRBJ2-1	TGTGCCAGCAACGGAGGACTAGCGGGAGGACCAGCGGTCCATGAGCAGTTCTTC	CASNGGLAGGPAVHEQFF
TRBV6-5	NA	NA	TRBJ2-1	NA	CASSFGAGASNEQSF
TRBV5-1	TRBD2	NA	TRBJ2-2	TGCGCCAGCAGCTCGAGCGGGAATGCCGGGGAGCTGTTTTTT	CASSSSGNAGELFF
TRBV30	NA	NA	TRBJ1-5	TGTACCTGGGGGATAGACAGCAATCAGCCCCAGCATTTT	CTWGIDSNQPQHF
TRBV12-3/TRBV12-4	NA	many	TRBJ1-4	TGTGCCAGCAGTTTATCTGGGTTGGAAAAACTGTTTTTT	CASSLSGLEKLFF
TRBV28	TRBD1	few	TRBJ1-5	TGTGCCAGCACATCGCAGGGGGCTTCTTATCAGCCCCAGCATTTT	CASTSQGASYQPQHF
TRBV6-1	NA	many	TRBJ1-4	TGTGCCAGCAGTCAACAGGGAAAGTCTGAAAAACTGTTTTTT	CASSQQGKSEKLFF
TRBV7-9	NA	NA	TRBJ2-1	TGTGCCAGCAGCGTATGGGACGGCAATCAAGAGACCCAGTTCTTC	CASSVWDGNQETQFF
TRBV6-5	TRBD2	many	TRBJ2-1	TGTGCCAGCAGTCCGCCCGGGACTAGCGGGAGAAATGAGCAGTTCTTC	CASSPPGTSGRNEQFF
TRBV28	NA	many	TRBJ2-7	TGTGCCAGCTCCCACCAAAGCAGGGGACTCTACGAGCAGTACTTC	CASSHQSRGLYEQYF
TRBV12-3/TRBV12-4	NA	many	TRBJ1-2	TGTGCCAGCAGTTTGACAGGACGGGGAGGCTACACCTTC	CASSLTGRGGYTF
TRBV5-6	NA	NA	TRBJ2-6	TGTGCCAGCAGCTCCATCCCCTCCATTAACCCGGGACATTACAACGTCCTGACTTTC	CASSSIPSINPGHYNVLTF
TRBV11-2	TRBD2	NA	TRBJ2-1	TGTGCCAGCAGCTATAGCGGGAGGCCAGCAAATGAGCAGTTCTTC	CASSYSGRPANEQFF
TRBV4-1	TRBD2	many	TRBJ2-7	TGCGCCAGCAGCCTCATTACTAGCGGAAGCTACGAGCAGTACTTC	CASSLITSGSYEQYF
TRBV28	NA	NA	TRBJ2-3	TGTGCCAGCGGTCGCTTGGTGGCGGTCACAGATACGCAGTATTTT	CASGRLVAVTDTQYF
TRBV4-2	NA	many	TRBJ2-7	TGTGCCAGCAGCCAAGCTAGGTACTACGAGCAGTACTTC	CASSQARYYEQYF
TRBV29-1	NA	NA	TRBJ2-1	TGTAGCGTTGTGGCTGACTCCTACAATGAGCAGTCCTTC	CSVVADSYNEQSF
TRBV28	NA	NA	TRBJ1-2	TGTGCCAGCACTTCGGAGTATGGCTACACCTTC	CASTSEYGYTF
TRBV6-2/TRBV6-3	NA	NA	TRBJ1-5	TGTGCCACCAGTTTCGGGCACAGGGAAGGGCAGCCCCAGCATTTT	CATSFGHREGQPQHF
TRBV6-5	NA	NA	TRBJ1-2	TGTGCCAGTAGGATCGGGGTCAACTATGTCTACACCTTC	CASRIGVNYVYTF
TRBV6-1	NA	many	TRBJ2-1	TGTGCCAGCAGTGATTGGGGGAGCTCCTACAATGAGCAGTTCTTC	CASSDWGSSYNEQFF
TRBV28	TRBD1	NA	TRBJ1-2	TGTGCCAGCAGTATCAGGACGCGAGGGGGCTTCACCTTC	CASSIRTRGGFTF
TRBV28	NA	NA	TRBJ1-3	TGTGCCAGCAGTTTAGAAGGGATACACTCTCGAAACACCATATATTTT	CASSLEGIHSRNTIYF
TRBV11-1	NA	NA	TRBJ2-7	TGTACCGGCAGCTTCGGTTACGAGCAGTACTTC	CTGSFGYEQYF
TRBV29-1	NA	many	TRBJ1-2	TGCAGCGTTGAGACAGTTCAGGGGCGTGGCTACACCTTC	CSVETVQGRGYTF